Presented here are 4 T cell receptor beta chains from one specimen sequenced in a study of shared clonotypes between healthy human individuals. This table comes from immunoSEQ multiplex PCR, and its TCRdb copy is limited to in-frame clones, with some not included. The sample lists millions of clones, 85% to 95% occurring once. Sequencing was performed on naive CD4+ T cells sorted from blood. Specified subset: CD45RA+ positively selected. Source of these receptors: a man aged 18-30 years in good health.

CDR3 amino acids: CASSLSRGSAGFYEQYF. CDR3 in DNA: TGTGCCAGCAGCTTATCTCGGGGGTCGGCGGGTTTCTACGAGCAGTACTTC. V is TRBV11-2 and J is TRBJ2-5, with D possibly TRBD2 on 6 matching bases. The end of the DNA fits TRBJ2-7 better, so the J call may be wrong. The CDR3 has 17 amino acids. Per the germline V gene, CDR1 is SGHAT and CDR2 is FQNNGV.

In its sample, this clone was seen once. The rearrangement uses TRBV19 and TRBJ1-3; D call uncertain. Germline assignment: CDR1 LNHDA and CDR2 SQIVND (reference sequence). Trimming removed 4 bases from V and 2 bases from J, with 9 bases in between. The CDR3 totals 14 residues. The CDR3 is CASSTSGPGNTIYF. In DNA, the CDR3 is TGTGCCAGTAGTACCTCAGGCCCTGGAAACACCATATATTTT.

The chain carries TRBV19 and TRBJ1-6; 7 nucleotides line up with TRBD1. Per germline, CDR1 LNHDA and CDR2 SQIVND (reference sequence). V shed 6 bases and J 9 bases; nucleotides not matched to a gene: 20. The CDR3 extends over 18 amino acids. The CDR3 sequence is CASRQTGLGDTHRSPLHF. In nucleotides, the CDR3 is TGTGCCAGTAGGCAGACAGGGTTAGGAGACACCCATCGTTCACCCCTCCACTTT.

This chain joins TRBV4-3 and TRBJ2-7; 9 nucleotides agree with TRBD2. Germline V gene lookup returns CDR1 LGHNA and CDR2 YSLEER. With 3 bases clipped from V and 6 bases from J, the junction kept 6 bases outside the gene matches. CDR3 length equals 14 residues. Here the CDR3 reads CASSQREGLGEQYF. CDR3 nucleotide sequence: TGCGCCAGCAGCCAGCGGGAGGGCCTTGGCGAGCAGTACTTC.